This TCR beta chain was sequenced in a study of blood T cell repertoires in COVID-19. Some clones are missing from TCRdb's copy, which holds only in-frame ones; the method was immunoSEQ multiplex PCR. The sample gives 200,000 to 300,000 clones, about 89% of which show up once; about 9.2% is in the top ten. Per germline, CDR1 MNHNY and CDR2 SVGAGI (reference sequence). Trimming left V 2 bases short and J 4 bases short, with 9 bases between. The length of the CDR3 is 14 residues. The sequencing input was peripheral blood. The clonotype was recovered from a middle-aged man who had recovered from COVID-19. The chain has TRBV6-6 and TRBJ1-5; D is unclear. CDR3 nucleotide sequence: TGTGCCAGCAGTTACAATGGCCGTAATCAGCCCCAGCATTTT. It is translated as CASSYNGRNQPQHF.